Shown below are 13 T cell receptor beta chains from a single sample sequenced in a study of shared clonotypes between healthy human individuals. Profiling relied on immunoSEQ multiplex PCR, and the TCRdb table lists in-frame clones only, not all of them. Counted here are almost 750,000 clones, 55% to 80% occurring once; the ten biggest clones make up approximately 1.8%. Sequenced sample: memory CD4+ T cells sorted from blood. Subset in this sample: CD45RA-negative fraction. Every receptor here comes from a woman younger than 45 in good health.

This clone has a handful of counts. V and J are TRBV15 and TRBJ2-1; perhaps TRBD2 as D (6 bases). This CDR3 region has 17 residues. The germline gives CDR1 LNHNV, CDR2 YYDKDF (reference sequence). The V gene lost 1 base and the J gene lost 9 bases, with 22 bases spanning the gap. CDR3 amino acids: CATSRVKPGLLLPEQFF. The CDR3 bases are TGTGCCACCAGCAGAGTAAAACCGGGACTTCTACTCCCTGAGCAGTTCTTC.

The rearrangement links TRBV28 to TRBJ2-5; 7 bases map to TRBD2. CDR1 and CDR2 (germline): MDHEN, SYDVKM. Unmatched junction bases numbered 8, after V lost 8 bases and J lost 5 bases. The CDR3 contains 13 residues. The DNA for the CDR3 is TGTGCCAGCGGGAGGGTACGAGGCGAGACCCAGTACTTC. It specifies CASGRVRGETQYF.

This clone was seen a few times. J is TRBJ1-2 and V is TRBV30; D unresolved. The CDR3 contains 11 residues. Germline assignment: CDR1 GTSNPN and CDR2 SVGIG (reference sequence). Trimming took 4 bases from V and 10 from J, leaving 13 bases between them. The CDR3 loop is CAWTVRGYYTF. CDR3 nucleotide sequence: TGTGCCTGGACCGTACGAGGGTACTACACCTTC.

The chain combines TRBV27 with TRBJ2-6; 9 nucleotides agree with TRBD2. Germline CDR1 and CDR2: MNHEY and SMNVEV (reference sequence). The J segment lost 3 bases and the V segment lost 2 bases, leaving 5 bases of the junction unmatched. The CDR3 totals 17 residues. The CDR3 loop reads CASSLVAGAFGANVLTF. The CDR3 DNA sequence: TGTGCCAGCAGTTTAGTAGCGGGAGCTTTTGGGGCCAACGTCCTGACTTTC.

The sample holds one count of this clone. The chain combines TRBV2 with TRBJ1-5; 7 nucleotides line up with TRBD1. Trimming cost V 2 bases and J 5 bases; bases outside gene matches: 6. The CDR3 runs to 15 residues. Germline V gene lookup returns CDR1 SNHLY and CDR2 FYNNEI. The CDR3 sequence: CASSEKPTGYQPQHF. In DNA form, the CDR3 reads TGTGCCAGCAGTGAAAAACCGACAGGGTATCAGCCCCAGCATTTT.

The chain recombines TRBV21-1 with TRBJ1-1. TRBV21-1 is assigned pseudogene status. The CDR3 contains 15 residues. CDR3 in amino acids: CAADAPYTIRTEAFF. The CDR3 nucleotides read TGTGCCGCAGATGCTCCCTACACAATTCGCACTGAAGCTTTCTTT.

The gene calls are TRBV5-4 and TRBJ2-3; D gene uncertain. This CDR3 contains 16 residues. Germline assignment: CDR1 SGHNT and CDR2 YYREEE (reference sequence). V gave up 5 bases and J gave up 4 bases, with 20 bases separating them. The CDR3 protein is CASRRINIRDSDTQYF. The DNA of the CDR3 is TGTGCCAGCAGGCGAATAAACATACGAGATTCAGATACGCAGTATTTT.

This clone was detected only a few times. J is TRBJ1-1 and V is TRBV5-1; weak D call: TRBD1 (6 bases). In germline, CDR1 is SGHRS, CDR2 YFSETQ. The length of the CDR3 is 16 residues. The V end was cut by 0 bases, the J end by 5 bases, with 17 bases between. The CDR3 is CASSLGVLGARTEAFF. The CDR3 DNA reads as TGCGCCAGCAGCTTGGGTGTCTTGGGGGCGCGGACTGAAGCTTTCTTT. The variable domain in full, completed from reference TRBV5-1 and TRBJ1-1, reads KAGVTQTPRYLIKTRGQQVTLSCSPISGHRSVSWYQQTPGQGLQFLFEYFSETQRNKGNFPGRFSGRQFSNSRSEMNVSTLELGDSALYLCASSLGVLGARTEAFFGQGTRLTVV.

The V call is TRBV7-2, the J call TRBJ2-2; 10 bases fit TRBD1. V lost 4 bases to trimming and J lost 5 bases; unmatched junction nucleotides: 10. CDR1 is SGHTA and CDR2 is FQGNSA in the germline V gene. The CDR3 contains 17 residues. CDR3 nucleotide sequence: TGTGCCAGCAGCTGGGCCGGGACAGGGGTGGATACCGGGGAGCTGTTTTTT. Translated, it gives CASSWAGTGVDTGELFF.

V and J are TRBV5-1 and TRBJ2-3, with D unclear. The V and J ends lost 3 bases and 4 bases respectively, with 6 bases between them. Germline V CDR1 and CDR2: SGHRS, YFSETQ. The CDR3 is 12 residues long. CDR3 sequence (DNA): TGCGCCAGCAGCTCAGAATCAGATACGCAGTATTTT. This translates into CASSSESDTQYF.

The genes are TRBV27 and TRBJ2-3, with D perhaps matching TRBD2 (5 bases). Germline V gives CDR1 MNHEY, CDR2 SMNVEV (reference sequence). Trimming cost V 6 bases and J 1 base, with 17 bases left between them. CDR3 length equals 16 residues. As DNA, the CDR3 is TGTGCCAGCAGGACCCTGATTCGAGCGGGCACAGATACGCAGTATTTT. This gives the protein CASRTLIRAGTDTQYF.

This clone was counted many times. CDR3 DNA: TGCGCCAGCAGCTTCCCCTGGCGGGAGGTCGCAGATACGCAGTATTTT. It is translated as CASSFPWREVADTQYF. The gene calls are TRBV5-1 and TRBJ2-3, with 8 bases aligning to TRBD2. The CDR3 covers 16 residues. CDR1 is SGHRS, CDR2 YFSETQ, per germline. After removal of 2 bases from V and 4 bases from J, the junction contained 9 bases not matched to a gene.

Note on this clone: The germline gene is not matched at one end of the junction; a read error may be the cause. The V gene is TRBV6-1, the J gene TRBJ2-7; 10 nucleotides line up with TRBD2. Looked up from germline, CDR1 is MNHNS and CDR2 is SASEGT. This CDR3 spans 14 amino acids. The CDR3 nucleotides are TGTGCCAGCAGGGGAGGAGCGGGAGGGCCATCCGGGCTATTC. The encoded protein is CASRGGAGGPSGLF.